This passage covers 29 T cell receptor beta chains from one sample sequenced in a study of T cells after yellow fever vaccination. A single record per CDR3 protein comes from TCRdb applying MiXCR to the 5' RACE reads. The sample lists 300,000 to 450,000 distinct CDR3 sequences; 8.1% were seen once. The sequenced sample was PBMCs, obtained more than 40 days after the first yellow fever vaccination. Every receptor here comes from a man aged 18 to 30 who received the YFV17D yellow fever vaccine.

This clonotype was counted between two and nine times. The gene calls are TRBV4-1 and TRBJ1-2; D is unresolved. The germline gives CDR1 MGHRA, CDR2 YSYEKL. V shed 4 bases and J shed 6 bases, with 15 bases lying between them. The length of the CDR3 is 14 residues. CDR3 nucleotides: TGCGCCAGCAGCCCTCCCTGGGCCGTGGATGGCTACACCTTC. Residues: CASSPPWAVDGYTF.

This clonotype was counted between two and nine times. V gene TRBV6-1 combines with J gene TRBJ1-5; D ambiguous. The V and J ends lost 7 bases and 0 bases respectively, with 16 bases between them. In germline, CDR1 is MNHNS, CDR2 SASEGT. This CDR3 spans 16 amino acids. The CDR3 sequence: CASTQTAGYSNQPQHF. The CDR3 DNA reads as TGTGCCAGCACCCAAACAGCCGGGTATAGCAATCAGCCCCAGCATTTT.

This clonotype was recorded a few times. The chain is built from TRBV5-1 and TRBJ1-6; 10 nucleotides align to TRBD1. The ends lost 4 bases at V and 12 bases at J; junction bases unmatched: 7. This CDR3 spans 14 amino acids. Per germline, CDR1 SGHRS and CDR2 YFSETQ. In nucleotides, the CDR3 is TGCGCCAGCAGCGTCCGGGACAGGGGACAACCCCTCCACTTT. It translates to CASSVRDRGQPLHF. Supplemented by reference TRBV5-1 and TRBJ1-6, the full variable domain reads KAGVTQTPRYLIKTRGQQVTLSCSPISGHRSVSWYQQTPGQGLQFLFEYFSETQRNKGNFPGRFSGRQFSNSRSEMNVSTLELGDSALYLCASSVRDRGQPLHFGNGTRLTVT.

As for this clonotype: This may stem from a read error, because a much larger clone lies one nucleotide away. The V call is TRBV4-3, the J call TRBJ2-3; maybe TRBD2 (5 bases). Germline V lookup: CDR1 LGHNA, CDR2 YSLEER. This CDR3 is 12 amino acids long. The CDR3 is CASRQEGDTQYF. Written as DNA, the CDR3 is TGCGCCAGCAGACAAGAGGGCGATACGCAGTATTTT.

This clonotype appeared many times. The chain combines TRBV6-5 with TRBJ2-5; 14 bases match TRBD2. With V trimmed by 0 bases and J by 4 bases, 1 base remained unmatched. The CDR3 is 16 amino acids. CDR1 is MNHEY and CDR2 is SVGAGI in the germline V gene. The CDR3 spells CASSYSGTSGGETQYF. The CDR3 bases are TGTGCCAGCAGTTACTCCGGGACTAGCGGGGGAGAGACCCAGTACTTC.

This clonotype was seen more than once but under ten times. The chain's CDR3 is CASSGLENIQYF. CDR3 DNA: TGCGCCAGCAGCGGACTAGAGAACATTCAGTACTTC. The gene calls are TRBV5-1 and TRBJ2-4; 7 bases are a match to TRBD2. CDR1 SGHRS and CDR2 YFSETQ come from the germline V gene. V was clipped by 4 bases and J by 7 bases; unmatched bases: 2. The CDR3 runs to 12 residues.

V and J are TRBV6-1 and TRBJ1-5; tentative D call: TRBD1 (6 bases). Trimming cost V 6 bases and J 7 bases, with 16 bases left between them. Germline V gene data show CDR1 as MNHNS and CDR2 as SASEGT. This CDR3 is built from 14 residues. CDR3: CASRTGAFGQPQHF. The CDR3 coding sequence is TGTGCCAGCAGGACGGGGGCATTCGGGCAGCCCCAGCATTTT.

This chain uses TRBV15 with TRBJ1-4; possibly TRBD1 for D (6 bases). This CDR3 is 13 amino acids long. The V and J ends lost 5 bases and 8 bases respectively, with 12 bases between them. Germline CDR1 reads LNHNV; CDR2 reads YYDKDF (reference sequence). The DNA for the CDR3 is TGTGCCACCAGCGTATGGGGGGGCGAAAAACTGTTTTTT. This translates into CATSVWGGEKLFF. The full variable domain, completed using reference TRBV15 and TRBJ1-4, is DAMVIQNPRYQVTQFGKPVTLSCSQTLNHNVMYWYQQKSSQAPKLLFHYYDKDFNNEADTPDNFQSRRPNTSFCFLDIRSPGLGDTAMYLCATSVWGGEKLFFGSGTQLSVL.

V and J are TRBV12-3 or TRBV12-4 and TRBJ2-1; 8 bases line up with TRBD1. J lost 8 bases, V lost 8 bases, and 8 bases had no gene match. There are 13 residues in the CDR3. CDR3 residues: CASGYSGGYEQFF. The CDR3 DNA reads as TGTGCCAGCGGTTATTCAGGGGGCTATGAGCAGTTCTTC.

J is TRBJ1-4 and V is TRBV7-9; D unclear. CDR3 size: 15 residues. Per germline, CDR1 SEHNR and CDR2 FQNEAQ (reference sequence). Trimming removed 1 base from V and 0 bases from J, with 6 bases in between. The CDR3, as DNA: TGTGCCAGCAGCTTAGGCGTTGCAACTAATGAAAAACTGTTTTTT. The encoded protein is CASSLGVATNEKLFF.

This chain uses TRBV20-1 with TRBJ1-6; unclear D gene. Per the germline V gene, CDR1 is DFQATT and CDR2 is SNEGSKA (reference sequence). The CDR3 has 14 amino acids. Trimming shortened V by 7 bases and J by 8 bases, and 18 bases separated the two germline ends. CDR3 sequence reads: CSGQSPSSDSPLHF. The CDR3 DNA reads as TGCAGTGGCCAGTCTCCTAGCAGCGATTCACCCCTCCACTTT.

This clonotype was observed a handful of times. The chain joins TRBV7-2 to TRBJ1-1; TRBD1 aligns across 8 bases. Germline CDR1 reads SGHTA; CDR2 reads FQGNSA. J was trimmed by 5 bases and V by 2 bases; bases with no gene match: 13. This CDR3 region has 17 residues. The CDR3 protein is CASSLRGTGAGWTEAFF. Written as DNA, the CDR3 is TGTGCCAGCAGCTTACGAGGGACAGGAGCTGGGTGGACTGAAGCTTTCTTT.

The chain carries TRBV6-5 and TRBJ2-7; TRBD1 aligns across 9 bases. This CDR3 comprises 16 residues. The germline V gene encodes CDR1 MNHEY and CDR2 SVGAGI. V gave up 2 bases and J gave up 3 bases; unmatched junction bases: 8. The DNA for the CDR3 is TGTGCCAGCAGTTACCGGACAGGGGCTCCTCTCTACGAGCAGTACTTC. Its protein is CASSYRTGAPLYEQYF.

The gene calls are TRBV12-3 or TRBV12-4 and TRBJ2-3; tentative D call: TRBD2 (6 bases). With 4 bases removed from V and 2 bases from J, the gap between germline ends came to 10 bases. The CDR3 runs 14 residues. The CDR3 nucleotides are TGTGCCAGCAGTTCGGGACTCAACACAGATACGCAGTATTTT. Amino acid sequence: CASSSGLNTDTQYF.

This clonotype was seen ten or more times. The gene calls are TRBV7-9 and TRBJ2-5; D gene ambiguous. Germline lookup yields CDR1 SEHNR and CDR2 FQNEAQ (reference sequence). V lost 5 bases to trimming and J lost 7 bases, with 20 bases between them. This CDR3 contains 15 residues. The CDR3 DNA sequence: TGTGCCAGCAGCCCCCCCTGGCCCCCGGTGGGGACCCAGTACTTC. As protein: CASSPPWPPVGTQYF. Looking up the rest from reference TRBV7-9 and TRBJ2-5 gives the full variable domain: DTGVSQNPRHKITKRGQNVTFRCDPISEHNRLYWYRQTLGQGPEFLTYFQNEAQLEKSRLLSDRFSAERPKGSFSTLEIQRTEQGDSAMYLCASSPPWPPVGTQYFGPGTRLLVL.

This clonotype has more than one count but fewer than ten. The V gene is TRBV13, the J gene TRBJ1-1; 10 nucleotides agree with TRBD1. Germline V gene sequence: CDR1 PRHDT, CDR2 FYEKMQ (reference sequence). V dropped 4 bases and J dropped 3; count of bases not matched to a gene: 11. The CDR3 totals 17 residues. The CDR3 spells CASSSLSTGGFYTEAFF. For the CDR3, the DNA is TGTGCCAGCAGCTCCCTCTCGACAGGGGGCTTTTACACTGAAGCTTTCTTT.

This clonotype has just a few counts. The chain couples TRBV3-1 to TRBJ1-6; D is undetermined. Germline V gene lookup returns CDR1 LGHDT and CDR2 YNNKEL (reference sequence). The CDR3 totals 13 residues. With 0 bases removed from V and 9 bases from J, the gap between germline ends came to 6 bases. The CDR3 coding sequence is TGTGCCAGCAGCCAAGAGAGGGCTTCACCCCTCCACTTT. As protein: CASSQERASPLHF.

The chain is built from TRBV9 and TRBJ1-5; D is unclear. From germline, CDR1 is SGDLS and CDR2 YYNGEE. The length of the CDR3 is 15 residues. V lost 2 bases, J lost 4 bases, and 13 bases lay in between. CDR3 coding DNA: TGTGCCAGCAGCGTTGGCGCATGGCGAAATCAGCCCCAGCATTTT. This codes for CASSVGAWRNQPQHF.

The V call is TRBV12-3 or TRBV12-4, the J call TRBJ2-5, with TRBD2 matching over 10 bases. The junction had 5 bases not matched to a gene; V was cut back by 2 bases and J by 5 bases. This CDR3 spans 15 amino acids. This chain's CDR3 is CASSLKRGGWETQYF. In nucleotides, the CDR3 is TGTGCCAGCAGTTTAAAGCGGGGGGGCTGGGAGACCCAGTACTTC.

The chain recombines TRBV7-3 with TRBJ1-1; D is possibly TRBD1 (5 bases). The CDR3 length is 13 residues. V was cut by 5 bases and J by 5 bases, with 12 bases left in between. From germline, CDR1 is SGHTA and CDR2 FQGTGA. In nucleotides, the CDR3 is TGTGCCAGCAGCCCAGCGGCAGGGACTGAAGCTTTCTTT. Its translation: CASSPAAGTEAFF. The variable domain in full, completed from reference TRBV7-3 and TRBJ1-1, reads GAGVSQTPSNKVTEKGKYVELRCDPISGHTALYWYRQSLGQGPEFLIYFQGTGAADDSGLPNDRFFAVRPEGSVSTLKIQRTERGDSAVYLCASSPAAGTEAFFGQGTRLTVV.

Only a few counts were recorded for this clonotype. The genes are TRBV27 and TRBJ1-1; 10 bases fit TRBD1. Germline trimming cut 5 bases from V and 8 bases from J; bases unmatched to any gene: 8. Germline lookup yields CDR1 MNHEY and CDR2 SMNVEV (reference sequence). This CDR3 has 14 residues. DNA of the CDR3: TGTGCCAGCAGTCCCGGGACAGGGGTGGGGGAAGCTTTCTTT. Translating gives CASSPGTGVGEAFF.

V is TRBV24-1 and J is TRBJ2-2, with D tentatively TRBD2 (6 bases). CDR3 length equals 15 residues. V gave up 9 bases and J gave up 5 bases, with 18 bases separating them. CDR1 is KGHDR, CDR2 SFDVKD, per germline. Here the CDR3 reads CATFGGDLRTGELFF. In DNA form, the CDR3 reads TGTGCCACCTTTGGCGGGGACCTCCGTACCGGGGAGCTGTTTTTT.

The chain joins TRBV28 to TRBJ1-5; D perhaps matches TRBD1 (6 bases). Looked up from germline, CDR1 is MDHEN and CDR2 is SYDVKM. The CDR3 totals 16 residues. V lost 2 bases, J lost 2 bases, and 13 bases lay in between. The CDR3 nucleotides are TGTGCCAGCAGTTTAATATCTGCAGGGGGCAATCAGCCCCAGCATTTT. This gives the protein CASSLISAGGNQPQHF.

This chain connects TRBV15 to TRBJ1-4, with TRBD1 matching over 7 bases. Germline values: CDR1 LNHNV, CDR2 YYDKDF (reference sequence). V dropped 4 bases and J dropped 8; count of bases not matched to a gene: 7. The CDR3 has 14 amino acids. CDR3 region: CATSKGAPGEKLFF. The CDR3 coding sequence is TGTGCCACCAGCAAGGGGGCGCCGGGGGAAAAACTGTTTTTT.

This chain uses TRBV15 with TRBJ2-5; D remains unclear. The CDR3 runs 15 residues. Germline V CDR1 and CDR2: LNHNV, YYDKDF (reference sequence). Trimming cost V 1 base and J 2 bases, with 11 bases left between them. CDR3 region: CATSRGSSIQETQYF. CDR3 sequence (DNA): TGTGCCACCAGCAGAGGATCTTCAATTCAAGAGACCCAGTACTTC. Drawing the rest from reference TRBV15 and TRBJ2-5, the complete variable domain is DAMVIQNPRYQVTQFGKPVTLSCSQTLNHNVMYWYQQKSSQAPKLLFHYYDKDFNNEADTPDNFQSRRPNTSFCFLDIRSPGLGDTAMYLCATSRGSSIQETQYFGPGTRLLVL.

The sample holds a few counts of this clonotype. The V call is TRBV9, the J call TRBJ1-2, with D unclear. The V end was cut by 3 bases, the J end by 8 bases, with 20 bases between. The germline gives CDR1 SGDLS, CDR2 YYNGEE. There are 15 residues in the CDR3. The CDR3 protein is CASSAERDQKRGYTF. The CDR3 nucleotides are TGTGCCAGCAGCGCTGAACGGGATCAAAAAAGAGGCTACACCTTC.

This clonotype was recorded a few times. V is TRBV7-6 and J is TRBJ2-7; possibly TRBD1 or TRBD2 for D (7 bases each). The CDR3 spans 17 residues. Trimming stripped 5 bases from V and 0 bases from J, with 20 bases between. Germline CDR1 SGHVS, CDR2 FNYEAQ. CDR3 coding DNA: TGTGCCAGCAGCCGAAACGGGGGGACAGAAAGCTCCTACGAGCAGTACTTC. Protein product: CASSRNGGTESSYEQYF. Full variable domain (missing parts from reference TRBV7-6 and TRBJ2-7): GAGVSQSPRYKVTKRGQDVALRCDPISGHVSLYWYRQALGQGPEFLTYFNYEAQQDKSGLPNDRFSAERPEGSISTLTIQRTEQRDSAMYRCASSRNGGTESSYEQYFGPGTRLTVT.

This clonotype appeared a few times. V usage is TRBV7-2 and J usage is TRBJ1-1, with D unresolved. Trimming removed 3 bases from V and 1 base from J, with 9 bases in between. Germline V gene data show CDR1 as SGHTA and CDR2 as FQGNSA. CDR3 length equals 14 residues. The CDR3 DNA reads TGTGCCAGCAGCTTTTCCAGGTGGAACACTGAAGCTTTCTTT. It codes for CASSFSRWNTEAFF.

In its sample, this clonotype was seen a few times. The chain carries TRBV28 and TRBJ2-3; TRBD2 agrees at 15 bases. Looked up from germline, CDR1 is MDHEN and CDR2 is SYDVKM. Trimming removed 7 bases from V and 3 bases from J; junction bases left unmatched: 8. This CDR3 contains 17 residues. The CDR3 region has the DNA TGTGCCAGCAAACCGGGACTAGCGGGGGGAGGTACAGATACGCAGTATTTT. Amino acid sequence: CASKPGLAGGGTDTQYF.